Below, 32 T cell receptor beta chains from the same sample are listed, as sequenced in a study of blood T cells in healthy people across ages. PCR was performed a second time for about 7 to 12 cycles using a sample-barcoded 5' primer and a J-beta primer mix. Using its own MiXCR run on the 5' RACE reads, TCRdb lists one record per CDR3 protein. The sample holds some 760,000 distinct CDR3 sequences, 25% seen once. The same sample was also used in a study of T cells of mothers and their children.

Sample: blood. Receptors originate from a boy aged 5-17 years in good health.

Worth noting for this clonotype: At one boundary the junction diverges from the germline segment, which might be a read error. The V gene is TRBV6-2 or TRBV6-3, the J gene TRBJ2-1; D may correspond to TRBD1 or TRBD2 (6 bases each). From germline, CDR1 is MNHEY and CDR2 SVGEGT. The CDR3 runs 15 residues. CDR3 DNA sequence: TGTGCCAGCACGGTAGAGGGGGGATCCTACAATGAGCAGTCCTTC. As protein: CASTVEGGSYNEQSF.

This clonotype was counted only a few times. The rearrangement links TRBV20-1 to TRBJ2-5, with a tentative D call TRBD2 (5 bases). The CDR3 runs 14 residues. Germline V gene lookup returns CDR1 DFQATT and CDR2 SNEGSKA (reference sequence). The V end lost 3 bases, the J end lost 11 bases, and 22 bases lay between the germline ends. The CDR3 bases are TGCAGTGCTAGGGTTCAAGCGGCCATTGGGGAGCAGTACTTC. Translation gives CSARVQAAIGEQYF.

J is TRBJ2-7 and V is TRBV4-3; 9 nucleotides match TRBD1. This CDR3 region has 16 residues. CDR1 is LGHNA and CDR2 is YSLEER in the germline V gene. V gave up 0 bases and J gave up 4 bases; unmatched junction bases: 7. This CDR3 reads CASSQDAGTGPYEQYF. CDR3 DNA sequence: TGCGCCAGCAGCCAAGATGCCGGGACAGGGCCTTACGAGCAGTACTTC.

The chain joins TRBV29-1 to TRBJ2-3; 11 nucleotides match TRBD2. Germline CDR1 SQVTM, CDR2 ANQGSEA. J lost 5 bases, V lost 7 bases, and 8 bases had no gene match. The CDR3 is 14 residues long. The CDR3 protein is CSATKLAGEDTQYF. The CDR3 nucleotides are TGCAGCGCCACAAAACTAGCGGGGGAAGATACGCAGTATTTT.

This clonotype was observed a few times. This sequence joins TRBV12-3 or TRBV12-4 and TRBJ2-1, with 7 bases fitting TRBD2. J was trimmed by 6 bases and V by 3 bases; bases with no gene match: 8. The CDR3 totals 15 residues. The CDR3 protein is CASSFGGSGSNEQFF. The CDR3 region has the DNA TGTGCCAGCAGTTTCGGCGGGAGTGGTAGCAATGAGCAGTTCTTC.

The CDR3 region is CASSRRTEIEVAFF. The CDR3 DNA is TGTGCCAGCAGCCGACGGACAGAGATCGAGGTAGCTTTCTTT. The chain employs TRBV7-9 and TRBJ1-1, with TRBD1 as a possible D gene (6 bases). The V end lost 5 bases, the J end lost 10 bases, and 20 bases lay between the germline ends. Germline V gene data show CDR1 as SEHNR and CDR2 as FQNEAQ (reference sequence). The CDR3 covers 14 residues.

The chain is built from TRBV28 and TRBJ1-5; D unclear. The CDR3 runs to 16 residues. Germline CDR1 is MDHEN and CDR2 is SYDVKM. Trimming stripped 3 bases from V and 3 bases from J, with 15 bases between. The CDR3 nucleotides are TGTGCCAGCAGTTTCGGCCAAAGCTGGGTCAATCAGCCCCAGCATTTT. This sequence encodes CASSFGQSWVNQPQHF. Using reference TRBV28 and TRBJ1-5 for the parts outside the CDR3, the full variable domain is DVKVTQSSRYLVKRTGEKVFLECVQDMDHENMFWYRQDPGLGLRLIYFSYDVKMKEKGDIPEGYSVSREKKERFSLILESASTNQTSMYLCASSFGQSWVNQPQHFGDGTRLSIL.

This clonotype was counted once. The V and J genes are TRBV7-9 and TRBJ1-2, with D tentatively TRBD1 (6 bases). Germline CDR1 is SEHNR and CDR2 is FQNEAQ (reference sequence). The CDR3 has 15 amino acids. The V and J ends lost 5 bases and 2 bases respectively, with 15 bases between them. The CDR3 nucleotides read TGTGCCAGCAGCCCCCACAGGGCCCTAAACTATGGCTACACCTTC. This encodes CASSPHRALNYGYTF.

This chain links TRBV6-6 with TRBJ1-4; no clear D. CDR1 is MNHNY, CDR2 SVGAGI, per germline (reference sequence). Trimming removed 5 bases at V and 0 bases at J, with 7 bases between. The CDR3 covers 14 residues. The CDR3 spells CASSGPATNEKLFF. Written as DNA, the CDR3 is TGTGCCAGCAGTGGCCCTGCAACTAATGAAAAACTGTTTTTT.

This clonotype showed up just a few times. The DNA of the CDR3 is TGTGCCAGCAGTGAAGCGGGGAGTGACAGGACCAGCGTGGAGCTGTTTTTT. Amino acid sequence: CASSEAGSDRTSVELFF. This chain connects TRBV2 to TRBJ2-2, with D maybe TRBD1 (6 bases). The CDR3 has 17 amino acids. Trimming cost V 0 bases and J 10 bases, with 21 bases left between them. The germline CDR1 and CDR2 sequences are SNHLY and FYNNEI. Full variable domain (rest looked up from reference TRBV2 and TRBJ2-2): EPEVTQTPSHQVTQMGQEVILRCVPISNHLYFYWYRQILGQKVEFLVSFYNNEISEKSEIFDDQFSVERPDGSNFTLKIRSTKLEDSAMYFCASSEAGSDRTSVELFFGEGSRLTVL.

Notes on this clonotype: A read error may produce the germline difference seen at one junction end. J is TRBJ2-1 and V is TRBV20-1, with 12 bases identical to TRBD2. Germline CDR1 reads DFQATT; CDR2 reads SNEGSKA (reference sequence). This CDR3 has 19 residues. CDR3 sequence (DNA): TGCAGTGCCAGAGGCTGGGCTAGCGGGGGGGGTGCAGTTGACAATGAGCAGTTCTTC. This codes for CSARGWASGGGAVDNEQFF.

This clonotype came up a few times. The rearrangement links TRBV20-1 to TRBJ2-3; TRBD2 aligns across 7 bases. This CDR3 has 15 residues. Trimming took 4 bases from V and 2 from J; bases not matched to a gene: 9. In germline, CDR1 is DFQATT, CDR2 SNEGSKA (reference sequence). The CDR3 sequence: CSATGAAGATDTQYF. The CDR3 coding sequence is TGCAGTGCTACCGGAGCGGCGGGAGCCACAGATACGCAGTATTTT.

The chain couples TRBV6-6 to TRBJ2-7; maybe TRBD2 (5 bases). The CDR3 is made up of 13 amino acids. Trimming left V 6 bases short and J 3 bases short, with 12 bases between. CDR1 and CDR2 from the germline V gene are MNHNY and SVGAGI (reference sequence). The CDR3 nucleotides are TGTGCCAGCAGCCCCGGGGTCTTCTACGAGCAGTACTTC. It encodes CASSPGVFYEQYF.

This clonotype has just a few counts. The chain carries TRBV7-2 and TRBJ1-1, with a weak D call TRBD1 (5 bases). The CDR3 runs 14 residues. With 1 base removed from V and 0 bases from J, the gap between germline ends came to 6 bases. Germline CDR1 is SGHTA and CDR2 is FQGNSA. CDR3: CASSLEGMNTEAFF. Written as DNA, the CDR3 is TGTGCCAGCAGCTTAGAGGGGATGAACACTGAAGCTTTCTTT.

This clonotype was counted a few times. V usage is TRBV14 and J usage is TRBJ2-7, with D uncertain. CDR1 is SGHDN and CDR2 is FVKESK in the germline V gene. The CDR3 extends over 14 amino acids. V was shortened by 2 bases and J by 2 bases, with 10 bases between the two germline ends. The CDR3 region has the DNA TGTGCCAGCAGCCAATTTGGTAGGCCCTACGAGCAGTACTTC. It is translated as CASSQFGRPYEQYF.

This clonotype was found a few times. The chain joins TRBV9 to TRBJ2-5; a weak D match, TRBD2 (5 bases). In germline, CDR1 is SGDLS, CDR2 YYNGEE. The CDR3 is 15 residues long. V shed 0 bases and J shed 0 bases, with 9 bases lying between them. CDR3 region: CASSVAGIYQETQYF. CDR3 DNA: TGTGCCAGCAGCGTAGCGGGAATCTACCAAGAGACCCAGTACTTC.

This chain joins TRBV7-2 and TRBJ2-5; 13 nucleotides agree with TRBD2. CDR3 size: 16 residues. Trimming cost V 5 bases and J 5 bases; bases outside gene matches: 8. Per the germline V gene, CDR1 is SGHTA and CDR2 is FQGNSA. The CDR3, as DNA: TGTGCCAGCAGCGCCGAACTAGCGGGAGGGCGTGAGACCCAGTACTTC. Encoded protein: CASSAELAGGRETQYF.

This clonotype showed up just a few times. The V call is TRBV7-8, the J call TRBJ1-2, with unresolved D. Germline V gene sequence: CDR1 SGHVS, CDR2 FQNEAQ. V lost 7 bases and J lost 7, with 16 bases in between. This CDR3 is 13 amino acids long. The CDR3 reads CASTTAEIVGYTF. The CDR3 DNA follows: TGTGCCAGCACCACAGCGGAAATAGTTGGCTACACCTTC.

The chain has TRBV28 and TRBJ2-7; D possibly corresponds to TRBD2 (7 bases). This CDR3 has 15 residues. V gave up 7 bases and J gave up 0 bases, with 16 bases separating them. Germline V gene lookup returns CDR1 MDHEN and CDR2 SYDVKM. The DNA of the CDR3 is TGTGCCAGCACCGAACAGGGCGGGAGCTCCTACGAGCAGTACTTC. It is translated as CASTEQGGSSYEQYF.

This clonotype was seen a few times. V and J are TRBV28 and TRBJ2-5; 9 bases agree with TRBD1. The germline V gene has CDR1 MDHEN and CDR2 SYDVKM. J gave up 5 bases and V 6 bases, and 10 bases lay outside the gene matches. The CDR3 has 15 amino acids. The CDR3 protein is CASRARDRVRETQYF. The CDR3 DNA reads as TGTGCCAGCAGGGCCCGGGACAGGGTCCGGGAGACCCAGTACTTC.

This clonotype turned up a few times. The chain carries TRBV15 and TRBJ1-5, with a possible D match to TRBD1 (5 bases). Per germline, CDR1 LNHNV and CDR2 YYDKDF (reference sequence). Trimming left V 0 bases short and J 11 bases short, with 20 bases between. The CDR3 is 16 residues long. The CDR3 loop is CATSRDRGEAGLSQHF. In nucleotides, the CDR3 is TGTGCCACCAGCAGAGATCGGGGGGAAGCTGGCTTGTCCCAGCATTTT. Using reference TRBV15 and TRBJ1-5 for the parts outside the CDR3, the full variable domain is DAMVIQNPRYQVTQFGKPVTLSCSQTLNHNVMYWYQQKSSQAPKLLFHYYDKDFNNEADTPDNFQSRRPNTSFCFLDIRSPGLGDTAMYLCATSRDRGEAGLSQHFGDGTRLSIL.

This sequence joins TRBV6-5 and TRBJ2-2, with D maybe TRBD1 (6 bases). The CDR3 is 14 amino acids. Trimming cost V 4 bases and J 3 bases, with 9 bases left between them. Germline V gene lookup returns CDR1 MNHEY and CDR2 SVGAGI. Here the CDR3 reads CASSWNRDTGELFF. For the CDR3, the DNA is TGTGCCAGCAGTTGGAACAGGGACACCGGGGAGCTGTTTTTT.

The DNA of the CDR3 is TGTGCCAGCAGACCAAAACCGGGACAGACCCAGTACTTC. Residues: CASRPKPGQTQYF. The gene calls are TRBV28 and TRBJ2-5, with D perhaps given as TRBD1 or TRBD2 (5 bases each). CDR1 is MDHEN and CDR2 is SYDVKM in the germline V gene. The CDR3 is made up of 13 amino acids. The V end was cut by 6 bases, the J end by 6 bases, with 14 bases between.

The J gene is TRBJ2-3, the V gene TRBV28; 9 nucleotides line up with TRBD1. V shed 6 bases and J 5 bases; nucleotides not matched to a gene: 9. This CDR3 has 15 amino acids. Germline CDR1 and CDR2: MDHEN and SYDVKM. The CDR3 region has the DNA TGTGCCAGCAGCCGACCAGGACAGGGGAGAGATACGCAGTATTTT. Translated: CASSRPGQGRDTQYF.

This clonotype was observed a handful of times. The chain is built from TRBV11-2 and TRBJ1-1, with unresolved D. This CDR3 is 13 amino acids long. V was cut by 3 bases and J by 5 bases, with 10 bases left in between. In germline, CDR1 is SGHAT, CDR2 FQNNGV. This chain's CDR3 is CASSFIEGTEAFF. The CDR3 DNA follows: TGTGCCAGCAGCTTTATAGAGGGAACTGAAGCTTTCTTT.

On this clonotype: The junction differs from germline at one of its ends, possibly a read error. The chain has TRBV24-1 and TRBJ1-2; D might be TRBD1 (5 bases). There are 15 residues in the CDR3. Per germline, CDR1 KGHDR and CDR2 SFDVKD. The CDR3 nucleotides read TGTGCCACCGGTGATTCCACCACCGGGGGATATGGCTACACCTTC. It codes for CATGDSTTGGYGYTF.

This clonotype appeared a single time. The chain carries TRBV23-1 and TRBJ1-4; the D gene is possibly TRBD1 (5 bases). TRBV23-1 is marked as an open reading frame, function uncertain. This CDR3 region has 18 residues. Trimming removed 2 bases from V and 7 bases from J, with 23 bases in between. CDR3 loop: CASSQMQEGRMGSEKLFF. The DNA of the CDR3 is TGCGCCAGCAGTCAAATGCAGGAGGGGCGAATGGGAAGTGAAAAACTGTTTTTT.

This sequence joins TRBV29-1 and TRBJ2-1, with D unresolved. Germline CDR1 reads SQVTM; CDR2 reads ANQGSEA. Trimming took off 4 bases at V and 2 bases at J, with 9 bases between the two ends. The CDR3 contains 13 residues. The CDR3 DNA is TGCAGCGTTGTGGGGTCCACCTACAATGAGCAGTTCTTC. Protein sequence: CSVVGSTYNEQFF.

The V and J genes are TRBV7-9 and TRBJ2-2, with 7 bases matching TRBD2. In germline, CDR1 is SEHNR, CDR2 FQNEAQ (reference sequence). V lost 4 bases to trimming and J lost 1 base; unmatched junction nucleotides: 6. The CDR3 contains 16 residues. The CDR3 region has the DNA TGTGCCAGCAGCTGGACGATAGCGGGGAACACCGGGGAGCTGTTTTTT. It yields the protein CASSWTIAGNTGELFF.

The chain recombines TRBV20-1 with TRBJ2-3, with D maybe TRBD2 (5 bases). The CDR3 sequence is 14 residues long. Germline V CDR1 and CDR2: DFQATT, SNEGSKA (reference sequence). Written as DNA, the CDR3 is TGCAGAGTGGTAGGGAGAAACGCCGCAGATACGCAGTATTTT. It translates to CRVVGRNAADTQYF.

The chain couples TRBV18 to TRBJ2-1; D is undetermined. V shed 2 bases and J shed 4 bases, with 18 bases lying between them. The CDR3 is 17 amino acids. The germline gives CDR1 KGHSH, CDR2 LQKENI. The CDR3 protein is CASSPFEAQLGYNEQFF. CDR3 bases: TGTGCCAGCTCACCATTCGAGGCCCAGCTGGGGTACAATGAGCAGTTCTTC. Full variable domain (missing parts from reference TRBV18 and TRBJ2-1): NAGVMQNPRHLVRRRGQEARLRCSPMKGHSHVYWYRQLPEEGLKFMVYLQKENIIDESGMPKERFSAEFPKEGPSILRIQQVVRGDSAAYFCASSPFEAQLGYNEQFFGPGTRLTVL.

The chain carries TRBV6-1 and TRBJ1-2; D remains unclear. This CDR3 contains 14 residues. CDR1 and CDR2 (germline): MNHNS, SASEGT. Trimming stripped 4 bases from V and 0 bases from J, with 9 bases between. DNA for the CDR3: TGTGCCAGCAGTGCCCGGACGGCTAACTATGGCTACACCTTC. Translated, it gives CASSARTANYGYTF.